This T cell receptor beta chain was identified in a study of blood T cell repertoires in COVID-19. The repertoire was sequenced with immunoSEQ multiplex PCR; TCRdb's copy has only in-frame clones and lacks some. The profile shows 110,000 or so clones, 75% to 90% of them singletons. This CDR3 has 16 residues. Germline V gene lookup returns CDR1 KGHDR and CDR2 SFDVKD. V was clipped by 6 bases and J by 1 base, with 15 bases between them. The V and J genes are TRBV24-1 and TRBJ2-1, with D possibly TRBD2 on 6 matching bases. The clonotype was recovered from a woman aged 55 to 70 with COVID-19, enrolled during active disease. The specimen sequenced was peripheral blood. This chain's CDR3 is CATSSRGMGSYNEQFF. The CDR3 DNA reads as TGTGCCACCAGTAGCCGGGGGATGGGGTCCTACAATGAGCAGTTCTTC.